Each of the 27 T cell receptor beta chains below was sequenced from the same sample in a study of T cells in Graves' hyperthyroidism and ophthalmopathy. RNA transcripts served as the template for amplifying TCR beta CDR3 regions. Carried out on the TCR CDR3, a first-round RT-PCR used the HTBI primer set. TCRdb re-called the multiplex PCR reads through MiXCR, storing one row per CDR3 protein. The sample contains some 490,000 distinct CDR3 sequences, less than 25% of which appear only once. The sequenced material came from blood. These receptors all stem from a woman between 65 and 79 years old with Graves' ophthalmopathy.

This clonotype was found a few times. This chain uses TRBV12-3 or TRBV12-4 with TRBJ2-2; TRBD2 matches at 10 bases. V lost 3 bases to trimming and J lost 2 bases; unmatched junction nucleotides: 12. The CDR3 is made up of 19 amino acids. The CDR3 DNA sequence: TGTGCCAGCAGTTTTTGGGGGCTAGCGGGAGTTACCAACACCGGGGAGCTGTTTTTT. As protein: CASSFWGLAGVTNTGELFF.

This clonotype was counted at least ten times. The chain's CDR3 is CASSFMGHLEAFF. The CDR3 DNA follows: TGTGCCAGCAGTTTCATGGGACACCTTGAAGCTTTCTTT. This sequence joins TRBV12-3 or TRBV12-4 and TRBJ1-1, with TRBD1 as a possible D gene (6 bases). Trimming cost V 3 bases and J 7 bases, with 12 bases left between them. The CDR3 has 13 residues.

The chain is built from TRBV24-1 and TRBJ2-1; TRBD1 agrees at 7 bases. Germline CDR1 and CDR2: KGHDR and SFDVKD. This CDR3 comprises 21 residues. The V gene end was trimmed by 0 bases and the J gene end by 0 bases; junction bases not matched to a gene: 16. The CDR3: CATSDLRGRGPGQSSYNEQFF. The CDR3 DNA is TGTGCCACCAGTGATTTGCGGGGAAGGGGTCCGGGACAGAGCTCCTACAATGAGCAGTTCTTC.

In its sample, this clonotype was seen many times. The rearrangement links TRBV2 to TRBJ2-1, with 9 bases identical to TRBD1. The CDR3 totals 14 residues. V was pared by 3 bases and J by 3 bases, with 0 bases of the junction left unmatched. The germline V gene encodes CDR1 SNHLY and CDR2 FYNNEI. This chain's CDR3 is CASSEGQGYNEQFF. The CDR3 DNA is TGTGCCAGCAGTGAGGGACAGGGCTACAATGAGCAGTTCTTC.

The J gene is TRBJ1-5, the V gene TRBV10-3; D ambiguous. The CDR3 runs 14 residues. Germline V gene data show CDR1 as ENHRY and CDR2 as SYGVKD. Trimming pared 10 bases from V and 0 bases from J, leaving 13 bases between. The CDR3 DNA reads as TGTGCCAGCCACAGCAAATATAGCAATCAGCCCCAGCATTTT. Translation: CASHSKYSNQPQHF.

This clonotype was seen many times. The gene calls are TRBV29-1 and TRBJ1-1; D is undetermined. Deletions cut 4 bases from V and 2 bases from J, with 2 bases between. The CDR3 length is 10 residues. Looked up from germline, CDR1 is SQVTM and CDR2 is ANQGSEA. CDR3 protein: CSVGNTEAFF. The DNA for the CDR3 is TGCAGCGTTGGTAACACTGAAGCTTTCTTT.

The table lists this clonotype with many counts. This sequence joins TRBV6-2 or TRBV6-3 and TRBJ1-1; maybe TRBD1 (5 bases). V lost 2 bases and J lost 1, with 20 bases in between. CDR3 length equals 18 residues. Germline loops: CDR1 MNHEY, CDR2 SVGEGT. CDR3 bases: TGTGCCAGCAGTTACCCCTTCGGGAGGGGTGAGCAGAACACTGAAGCTTTCTTT. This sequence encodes CASSYPFGRGEQNTEAFF.

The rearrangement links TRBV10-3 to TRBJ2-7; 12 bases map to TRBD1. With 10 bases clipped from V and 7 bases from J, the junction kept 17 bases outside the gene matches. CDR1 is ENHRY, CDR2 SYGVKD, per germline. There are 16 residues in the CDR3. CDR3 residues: CATREWGDRGRGEQYF. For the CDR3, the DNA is TGTGCCACCCGCGAATGGGGGGACAGGGGGCGCGGTGAGCAGTACTTC.

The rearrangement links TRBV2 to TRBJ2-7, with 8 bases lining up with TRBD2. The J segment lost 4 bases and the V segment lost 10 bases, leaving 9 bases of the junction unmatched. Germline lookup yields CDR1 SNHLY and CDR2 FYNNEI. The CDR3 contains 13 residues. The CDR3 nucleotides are TGTGCCAAGCGACAGAGCGGGAGTTACGAGCAGTACTTC. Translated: CAKRQSGSYEQYF.

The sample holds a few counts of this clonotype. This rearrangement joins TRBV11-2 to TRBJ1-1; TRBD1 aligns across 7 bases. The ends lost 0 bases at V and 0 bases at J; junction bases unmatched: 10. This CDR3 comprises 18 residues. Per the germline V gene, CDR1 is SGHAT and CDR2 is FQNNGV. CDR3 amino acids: CASSLDGDGGQMNTEAFF. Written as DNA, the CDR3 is TGTGCCAGCAGCTTAGATGGGGACGGGGGACAGATGAACACTGAAGCTTTCTTT.

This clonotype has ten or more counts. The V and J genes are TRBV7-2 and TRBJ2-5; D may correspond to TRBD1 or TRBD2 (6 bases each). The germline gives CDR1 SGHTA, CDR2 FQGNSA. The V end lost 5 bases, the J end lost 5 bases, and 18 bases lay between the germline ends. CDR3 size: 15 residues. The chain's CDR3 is CASSPEALGGETQYF. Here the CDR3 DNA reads TGTGCCAGCAGCCCAGAAGCCCTAGGGGGGGAGACCCAGTACTTC.

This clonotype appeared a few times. The CDR3 DNA sequence: TGTGCCAGCAGCAGGCGGGAGCCCCCCTACGAGCAGTACTTC. Translated: CASSRREPPYEQYF. The chain has TRBV3-1 and TRBJ2-7; TRBD2 matches at 7 bases. Germline loops: CDR1 LGHDT, CDR2 YNNKEL (reference sequence). The CDR3 sequence is 14 residues long. The J segment lost 2 bases and the V segment lost 5 bases, leaving 6 bases of the junction unmatched.

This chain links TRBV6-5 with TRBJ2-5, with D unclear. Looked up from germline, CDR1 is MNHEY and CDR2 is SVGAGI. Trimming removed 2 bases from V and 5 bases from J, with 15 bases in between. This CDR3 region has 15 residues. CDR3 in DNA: TGTGCCAGCAGTTACCGTACTCCCCGGCGGGAGACCCAGTACTTC. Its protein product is CASSYRTPRRETQYF.

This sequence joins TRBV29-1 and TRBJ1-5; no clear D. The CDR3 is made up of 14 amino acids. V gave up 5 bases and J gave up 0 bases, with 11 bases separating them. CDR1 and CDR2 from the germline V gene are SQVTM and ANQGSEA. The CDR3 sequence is CSVLVGDSNQPQHF. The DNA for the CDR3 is TGCAGCGTTTTGGTTGGAGATAGCAATCAGCCCCAGCATTTT.

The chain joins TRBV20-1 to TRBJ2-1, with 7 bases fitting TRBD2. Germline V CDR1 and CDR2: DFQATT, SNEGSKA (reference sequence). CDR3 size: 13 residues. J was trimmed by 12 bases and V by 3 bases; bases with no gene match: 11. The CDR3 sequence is CSASVTGGGGQFF. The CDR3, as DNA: TGCAGTGCTAGTGTGACTGGGGGGGGGGGGCAGTTCTTC.

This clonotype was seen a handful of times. CDR3 sequence reads: CASRNQQGLQETQYF. The CDR3 DNA reads TGTGCCAGCAGAAATCAACAGGGTCTCCAAGAGACCCAGTACTTC. The chain is built from TRBV6-1 and TRBJ2-5, with a possible D match to TRBD1 (6 bases). Germline CDR1 is MNHNS and CDR2 is SASEGT. This CDR3 has 15 residues. V was pared by 6 bases and J by 1 base, with 15 bases between.

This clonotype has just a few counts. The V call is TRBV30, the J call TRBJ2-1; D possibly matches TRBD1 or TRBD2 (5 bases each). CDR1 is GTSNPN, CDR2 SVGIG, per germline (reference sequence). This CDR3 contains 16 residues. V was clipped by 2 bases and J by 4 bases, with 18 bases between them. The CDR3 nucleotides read TGTGCCTGGAGTAGAACCGGGACCTACACTTACAATGAGCAGTTCTTC. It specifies CAWSRTGTYTYNEQFF.

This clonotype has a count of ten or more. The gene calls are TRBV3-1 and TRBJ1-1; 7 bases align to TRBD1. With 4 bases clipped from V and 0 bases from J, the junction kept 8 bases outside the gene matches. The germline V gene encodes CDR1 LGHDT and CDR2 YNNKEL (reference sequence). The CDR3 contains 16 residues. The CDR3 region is CASSPRQGFMNTEAFF. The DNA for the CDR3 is TGTGCCAGCAGCCCGAGACAGGGCTTCATGAACACTGAAGCTTTCTTT.

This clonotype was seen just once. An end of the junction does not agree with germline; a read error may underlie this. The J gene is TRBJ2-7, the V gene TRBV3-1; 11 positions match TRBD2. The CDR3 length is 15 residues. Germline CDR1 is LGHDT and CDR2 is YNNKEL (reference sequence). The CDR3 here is CVSSHSGRGSYEQYF. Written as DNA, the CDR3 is TGTGTCAGCAGCCATAGCGGGAGGGGGTCCTACGAGCAGTACTTC.

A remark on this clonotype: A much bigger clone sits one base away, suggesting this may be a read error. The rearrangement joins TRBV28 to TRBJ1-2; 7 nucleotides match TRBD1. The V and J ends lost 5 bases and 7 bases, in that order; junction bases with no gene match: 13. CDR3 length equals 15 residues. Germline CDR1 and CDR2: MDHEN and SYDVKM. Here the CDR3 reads CASSTAGGTVSGYTF. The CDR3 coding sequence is TGTGCCAGCAGTACGGCCGGGGGGACAGTGAGTGGCTACACCTTC.

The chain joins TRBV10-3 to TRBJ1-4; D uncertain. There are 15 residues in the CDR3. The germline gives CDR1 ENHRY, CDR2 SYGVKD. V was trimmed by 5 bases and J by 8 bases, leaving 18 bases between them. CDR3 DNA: TGTGCCATCAGTAACCAGCTAGCCACGGTAGAAAAACTGTTTTTT. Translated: CAISNQLATVEKLFF.

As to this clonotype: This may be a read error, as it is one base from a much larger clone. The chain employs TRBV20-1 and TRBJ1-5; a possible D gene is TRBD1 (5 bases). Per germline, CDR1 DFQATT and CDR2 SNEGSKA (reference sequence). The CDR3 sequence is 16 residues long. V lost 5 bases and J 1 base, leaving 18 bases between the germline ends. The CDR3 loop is CSAQGKLKKSNQPQHF. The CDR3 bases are TGCAGTGCTCAGGGAAAGTTGAAGAAAAGCAATCAGCCCCAGCATTTT.

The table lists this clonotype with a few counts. CDR3 residues: CATSSKRQAHQTNEKLFF. The CDR3 DNA reads TGTGCCACCAGCAGTAAGAGACAGGCTCACCAGACTAATGAAAAACTGTTTTTT. The V and J genes are TRBV15 and TRBJ1-4; D might be TRBD1 (6 bases). Trimming left V 3 bases short and J 2 bases short, with 19 bases between. The length of the CDR3 is 18 residues. CDR1 is LNHNV and CDR2 is YYDKDF in the germline V gene (reference sequence).

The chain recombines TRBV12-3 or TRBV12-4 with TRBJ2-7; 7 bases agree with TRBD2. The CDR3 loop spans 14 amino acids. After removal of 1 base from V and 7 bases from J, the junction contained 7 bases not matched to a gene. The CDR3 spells CASSLGSGKGEQYF. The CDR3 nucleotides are TGTGCCAGCAGTTTAGGGAGCGGGAAGGGGGAGCAGTACTTC.

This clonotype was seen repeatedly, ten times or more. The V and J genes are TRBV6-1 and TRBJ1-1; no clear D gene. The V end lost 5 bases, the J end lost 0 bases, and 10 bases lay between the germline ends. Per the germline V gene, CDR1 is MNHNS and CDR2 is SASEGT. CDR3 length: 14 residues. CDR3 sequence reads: CASSYRGLNTEAFF. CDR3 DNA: TGTGCCAGCAGTTACAGAGGGTTGAACACTGAAGCTTTCTTT.

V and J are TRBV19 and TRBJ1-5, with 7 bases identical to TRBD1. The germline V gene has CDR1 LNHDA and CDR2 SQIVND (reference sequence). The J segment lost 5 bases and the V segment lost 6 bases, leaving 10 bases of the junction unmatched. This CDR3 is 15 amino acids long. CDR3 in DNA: TGTGCCAGTAGCAAAAACAGGGGTAGTCATCAGCCCCAGCATTTT. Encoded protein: CASSKNRGSHQPQHF.

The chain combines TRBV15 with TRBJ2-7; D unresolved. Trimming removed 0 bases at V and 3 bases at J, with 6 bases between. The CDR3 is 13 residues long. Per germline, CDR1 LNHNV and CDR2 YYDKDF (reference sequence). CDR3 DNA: TGTGCCACCAGCAGAGATTGGAACTACGAGCAGTACTTC. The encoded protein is CATSRDWNYEQYF.